The clone carrying this TCR beta chain came up a few times. Its antigen remains unknown. These data are taken from a study of T cell responses to AZD1222 COVID-19 vaccine. Findings and caveats of the study: Mapped onto spike, vaccine-associated CD4 TCRs spanned it and were dominant at 160-218 and 743-854. Spike-specific TCR breadth and depth rose after two AZD1222 doses. Clonal diversity was possibly underestimated; the donors were predominantly white British and more often female. Repertoires were obtained only post-peak T cell response.

This CDR3 has 14 residues. The V gene's germline CDR1 is MNHEY and CDR2 SVGAGI. V was pared by 6 bases and J by 3 bases, with 4 bases of the junction left unmatched. TCRdb's copy holds only in-frame clones and misses some; the assay was immunoSEQ multiplex PCR. This sample has some 130,000 clones; around 93% occur once, and the top ten carry around 2.8%. Material: peripheral blood, obtained on day 0 of AZD1222 vaccination. This receptor was taken from an adult in good health. V is TRBV6-5 and J is TRBJ1-4; 7 bases agree with TRBD1. In DNA, the CDR3 is TGTGCCAGCAGCGAGGGGGCTGCTAATGAAAAACTGTTTTTT. It specifies CASSEGAANEKLFF.